The clone carrying this T cell receptor (beta chain) occurred a few times. The data originate from a study of T-cell memory formation after mild COVID-19. Per the germline V gene, CDR1 is SEHNR and CDR2 is FQNEAQ (reference sequence). This CDR3 contains 15 residues. Trimming took off 5 bases at V and 7 bases at J, with 21 bases between the two ends. Each CDR3 protein gets one entry after TCRdb re-called the 5' RACE reads with MiXCR. The sample holds roughly 190,000 distinct CDR3 sequences, 27% seen once. The receptor's source is an adult woman who had mild COVID-19 (a few samples of this study predate the infection). Cell type and time point are not known. V gene TRBV7-9 combines with J gene TRBJ2-7, with D possibly being TRBD2 (6 bases). The sequenced material came from PBMCs or a T cell subset sorted from them (not recorded which). The CDR3 DNA reads as TGTGCCAGCAGCCTTTCCACAGGTCCGGCGGGGGAGCAGTACTTC. This translates into CASSLSTGPAGEQYF.